This T cell receptor (beta chain) was sequenced for a study of CDR3 diversity in severe acne. Germline V gene data show CDR1 as SGHTA and CDR2 as FQGNSA. The length of the CDR3 is 14 residues. A note on this clonotype: Sequence at one end of the junction differs from germline and may be a read error.

TCRdb reprocessed the PCR reads via MiXCR and lists one record per CDR3 protein. The table includes about 100,000 distinct CDR3 sequences, roughly half detected once. Sequenced input: blood. V usage is TRBV7-2 and J usage is TRBJ2-7, with TRBD1 identical over 7 bases. The TCR sequence derives from a male donor with acne. This CDR3 is CASSLGQGVCEQYF. The CDR3 region has the DNA TGTGCCAGCAGTTTAGGGCAGGGGGTATGCGAGCAGTACTTC.